This record covers a single TCR beta chain. This clone was counted only a few times. This receptor's antigen is unknown. The sample holds no much larger clone one base away, and base qualities are not on file. One collaborating source in Seattle enrolled patients during active infection and followed them longitudinally through the course of disease. Collaborating institutions collected whole blood in K2EDTA tubes following their own protocols. For TCRbeta analysis, collaborator samples were shipped as frozen whole blood, as isolated PBMCs, or as DNA extracted from either sample type. This sample stems from a study of blood T cell repertoires in COVID-19 (TCRdb year 2020). In the study overall: The collaborator samples originated in the United States, Italy and Spain and spanned the acute and convalescent phases of COVID-19. Sample metadata almost always included a de-identified subject ID, COVID-19 status, age in years and sex. Subjects who had been exposed to COVID-19, were actively infected with it, or had recovered from it provided the deeply sampled blood TCRbeta repertoires that made up the dataset. The samples were drawn from the first 160 participants of the ongoing ImmuneRACE study and from over a thousand subjects provided by 6 global collaborators. The material from the prospective study consisted of cDNA or gDNA derived from T cells, B-cell-depleted T cells, or PBMCs. HLA class I and class II types, where available, came from metadata supplied by the sample provider rather than from assay-based typing. The repertoires were made available in a free public database intended to serve as a resource for research on the immune response to SARS-CoV-2. Overall results and qualifications from the work: How much clinical and demographic metadata was included differed by source and by participant, and the metadata was provided uncurated.

TCRbeta CDR3 regions were amplified from genomic DNA using the immunoSEQ Assay, a bias-controlled multiplex PCR. The study's own analysis went as follows. Nucleated cell counts per sample were estimated from amplification of reference gene primers within the assay. Sequence reads were collapsed and filtered to measure the absolute abundance of every unique TCRbeta CDR3 rearrangement. For each sample, productive Simpson clonality was calculated as the square root of Simpson's diversity index across productive rearrangements. This is the immuneACCESS table as TCRdb keeps it, with only in-frame sequences that have V and J called. A part of the clones is gone; compared with another copy, unresolved V genes explain less than half, and the rest is unexplained. V and J calls and clone size are as listed in that table; D and trimming were resolved from the DNA. Recorded for this sample are around 140,000 clones; 75% to 90% of them occurred a single time. The ten largest make up 10% to 15% of the sample.

Deletion took 5 bases off V and 11 bases off J, with a span of 25 bases between the germline ends. From cysteine to phenylalanine, the CDR3 is 16 amino acids long. The retained sequence is limited to the CDR3, 48 bases, with the frame set at the first base. This receptor chain uses TRBV5-3 and TRBJ2-2, with a tentative D gene TRBD2 over 5 matching bases. TRBV5-3 is an open reading frame, and its role is uncertain. The TCR originated in a man aged 18-30 years with COVID-19, enrolled during active disease. The sample comprised peripheral blood. The DNA sequence is TGTGCCAGAAGACGGAGTATAACTAGAGCACCGGGTGAGCTGTTTTTT. The resulting protein is CARRRSITRAPGELFF.